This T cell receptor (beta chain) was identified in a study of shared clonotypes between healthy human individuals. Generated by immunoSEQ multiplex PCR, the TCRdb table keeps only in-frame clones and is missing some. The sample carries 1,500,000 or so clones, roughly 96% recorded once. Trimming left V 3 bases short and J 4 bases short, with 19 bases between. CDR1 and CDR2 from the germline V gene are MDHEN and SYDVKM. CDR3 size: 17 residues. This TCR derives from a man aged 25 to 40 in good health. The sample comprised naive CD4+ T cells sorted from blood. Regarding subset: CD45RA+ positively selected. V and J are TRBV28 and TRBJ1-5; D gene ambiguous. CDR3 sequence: CASSFNSRGGMNQPQHF. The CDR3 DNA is TGTGCCAGCAGTTTTAATAGTCGGGGAGGGATGAATCAGCCCCAGCATTTT.